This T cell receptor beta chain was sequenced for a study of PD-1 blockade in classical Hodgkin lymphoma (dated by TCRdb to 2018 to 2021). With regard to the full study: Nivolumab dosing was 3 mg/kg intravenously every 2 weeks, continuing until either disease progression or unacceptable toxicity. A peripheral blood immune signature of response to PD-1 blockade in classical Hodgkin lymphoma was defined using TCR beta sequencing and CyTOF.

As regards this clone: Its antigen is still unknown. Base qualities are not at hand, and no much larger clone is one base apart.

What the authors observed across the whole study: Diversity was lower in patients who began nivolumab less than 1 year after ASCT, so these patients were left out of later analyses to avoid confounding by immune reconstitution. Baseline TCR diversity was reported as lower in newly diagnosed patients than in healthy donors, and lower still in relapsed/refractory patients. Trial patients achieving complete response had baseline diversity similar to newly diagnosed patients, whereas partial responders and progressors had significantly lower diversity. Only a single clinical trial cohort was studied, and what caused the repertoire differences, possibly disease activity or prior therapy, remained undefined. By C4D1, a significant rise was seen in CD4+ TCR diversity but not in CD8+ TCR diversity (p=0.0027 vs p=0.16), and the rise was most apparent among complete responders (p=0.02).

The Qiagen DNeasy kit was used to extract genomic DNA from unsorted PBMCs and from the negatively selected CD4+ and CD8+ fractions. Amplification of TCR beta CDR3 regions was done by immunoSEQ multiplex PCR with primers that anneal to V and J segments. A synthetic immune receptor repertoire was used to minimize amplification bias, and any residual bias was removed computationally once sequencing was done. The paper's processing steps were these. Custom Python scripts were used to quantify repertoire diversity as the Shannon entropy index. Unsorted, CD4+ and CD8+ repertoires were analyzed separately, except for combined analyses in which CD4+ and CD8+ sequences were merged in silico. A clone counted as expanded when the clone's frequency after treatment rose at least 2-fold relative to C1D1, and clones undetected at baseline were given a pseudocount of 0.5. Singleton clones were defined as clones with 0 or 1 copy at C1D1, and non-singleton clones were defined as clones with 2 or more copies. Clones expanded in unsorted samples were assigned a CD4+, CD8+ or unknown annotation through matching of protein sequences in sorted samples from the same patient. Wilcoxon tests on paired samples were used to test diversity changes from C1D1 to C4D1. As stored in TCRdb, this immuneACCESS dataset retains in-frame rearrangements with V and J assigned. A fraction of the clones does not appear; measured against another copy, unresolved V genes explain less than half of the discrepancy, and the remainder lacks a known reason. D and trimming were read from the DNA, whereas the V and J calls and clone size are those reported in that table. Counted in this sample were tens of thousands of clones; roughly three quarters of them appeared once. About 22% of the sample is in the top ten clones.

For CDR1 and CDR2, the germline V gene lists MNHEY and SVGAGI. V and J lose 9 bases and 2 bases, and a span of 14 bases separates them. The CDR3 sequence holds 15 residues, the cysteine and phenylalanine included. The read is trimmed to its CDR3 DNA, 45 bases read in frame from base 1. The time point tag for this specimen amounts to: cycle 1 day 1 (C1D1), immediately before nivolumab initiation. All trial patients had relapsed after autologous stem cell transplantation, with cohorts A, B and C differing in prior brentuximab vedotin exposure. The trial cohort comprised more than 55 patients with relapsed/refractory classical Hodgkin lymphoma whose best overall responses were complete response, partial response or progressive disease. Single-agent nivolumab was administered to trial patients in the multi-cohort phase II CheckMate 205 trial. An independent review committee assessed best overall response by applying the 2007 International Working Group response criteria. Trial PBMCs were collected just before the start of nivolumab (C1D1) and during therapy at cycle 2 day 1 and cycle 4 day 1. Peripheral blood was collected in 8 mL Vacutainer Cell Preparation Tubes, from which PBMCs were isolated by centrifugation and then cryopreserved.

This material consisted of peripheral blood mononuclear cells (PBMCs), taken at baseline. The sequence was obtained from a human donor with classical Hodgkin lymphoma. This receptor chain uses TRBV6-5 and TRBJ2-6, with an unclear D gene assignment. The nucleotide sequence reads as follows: TGTGCCAGTTGCCCCGGAACCACTGGGGCCAACGTCCTGACTTTC. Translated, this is CASCPGTTGANVLTF.